This TCR beta chain was sequenced during a study of blood T cell repertoires in COVID-19. CDR3 length: 14 amino acids. Germline V gene data show CDR1 as WSHSY and CDR2 as SAAADI. V dropped 3 bases and J dropped 8; count of bases not matched to a gene: 8. TCRdb's table, derived via immunoSEQ multiplex PCR, lists solely in-frame clones and lacks some. The sample has about 140,000 clones; about 91% are singletons. The chain recombines TRBV10-2 with TRBJ1-2; TRBD1 matches 8 bases. The sequence derives from an older woman with acute or convalescent COVID-19. Material for sequencing was peripheral blood. CDR3 region: CASSDPTGAGGYTF. DNA for the CDR3: TGCGCCAGCAGTGACCCGACAGGGGCCGGGGGCTACACCTTC.